The clone carrying this TCR beta chain was counted a few times. This entry is derived from a study of blood T cell repertoires in COVID-19. Study-level information: Acute and convalescent COVID-19 specimens originated in the United States, Italy and Spain. PBMCs, B-cell-depleted T cells, or T cells provided the cDNA or gDNA that made up the material.

Original processing notes: Quantification of nucleated cells was approximated via reference gene primer amplification. Sequenced by immunoSEQ multiplex PCR; TCRdb stores in-frame clones only, minus some. V, J and clone size derive from that table, while D and trimming were established from the DNA sequence. The table has about 400,000 clones, around 87% seen once. Trimming left V 0 bases short and J 0 bases short, with 7 bases between. Germline V lookup: CDR1 MNHEY, CDR2 SVGAGI. This CDR3 spans 15 amino acids. Specimen: peripheral blood. The source of this sequence is a human donor in a cohort sampled during active COVID-19. V and J are TRBV6-5 and TRBJ2-3, with D uncertain. DNA of the CDR3: TGTGCCAGCAGTTACTCAAGCTCTAGCACAGATACGCAGTATTTT. Amino acid sequence: CASSYSSSSTDTQYF.